The clone carrying this T cell receptor beta chain was counted once. Its antigen is not identified. The source of the sample is a study of TIL therapy for anti-PD-1-resistant metastatic lung cancer. Study-level results: Compared with baseline intratumoral T cells, expanded TIL cultures were more clonal and less diverse (6% vs 31%).

Sequencing used immunoSEQ v3. Here immunoSEQ multiplex PCR was the method, and the copy in TCRdb shows in-frame clones only, minus some. Of more than 90,000 clones in the sample, approximately 65% were seen once. Time point in this sample: pre-treatment sample, taken before nivolumab and TIL therapy. The tumor samples were excised metastases, mostly pleural nodules or supraclavicular lymph nodes. The germline V gene encodes CDR1 SGHTA and CDR2 FQGNSA. V was trimmed by 5 bases and J by 0 bases, leaving 8 bases between them. CDR3 length: 14 residues. V gene TRBV7-2 combines with J gene TRBJ1-5; D may be TRBD1 (6 bases). The receptor's source is a person aged 25 to 79 with non-small cell lung cancer. Here the sequenced sample was tumor tissue, taken at baseline. In DNA form, the CDR3 reads TGTGCCAGCAGCACAGGGTATAGCAATCAGCCCCAGCATTTT. This translates into CASSTGYSNQPQHF.